This entry lists 30 T cell receptor beta chains sequenced from one sample in a study of read filtering for tumor transcriptome and immune sequencing. This library used around 400 ng RNA and molecular barcoded adaptors spanning alpha/delta and beta/gamma chains. TCRdb itself ran the reads through MiXCR, one entry per CDR3 protein. The table shows some 140,000 distinct CDR3 sequences, with less than 15% occurring only once. Sequenced sample: a population of CD138-negative cells sorted from bone marrow. Receptors originate from a donor aged 40 or older with multiple myeloma.

At least ten counts were recorded for this clonotype. The chain carries TRBV20-1 and TRBJ2-1; a weak D match, TRBD2 (5 bases). V was shortened by 6 bases and J by 3 bases, with 15 bases between the two germline ends. The germline gives CDR1 DFQATT, CDR2 SNEGSKA (reference sequence). The CDR3 runs to 14 residues. CDR3 in DNA: TGCAGTGCGAACACTAGGTGGGGCTACAATGAGCAGTTCTTC. Its translation is CSANTRWGYNEQFF.

Remarks on this clonotype: A much larger clone differs from this one at a single base, so this may be a read error. The missing conserved phenylalanine or tryptophan at the end of this CDR3 makes a read error likely. The gene calls are TRBV29-1 and TRBJ2-1; D perhaps matches TRBD1 (6 bases). In germline, CDR1 is SQVTM, CDR2 ANQGSEA. With 4 bases removed from V and 6 bases from J, the gap between germline ends came to 13 bases. The CDR3 loop spans 13 amino acids. CDR3 sequence reads: CSVGGHGGNEQFS. CDR3 nucleotides: TGCAGCGTTGGGGGGCACGGAGGCAATGAGCAGTTCTCC.

This clonotype was seen many times. The CDR3 loop reads CASSQDERAGRGNEQFF. CDR3 DNA: TGCGCCAGCAGCCAAGATGAGAGGGCAGGGAGGGGCAATGAGCAGTTCTTC. This chain joins TRBV4-1 and TRBJ2-1; 7 bases match TRBD2. The CDR3 is 17 residues long. Germline CDR1 MGHRA, CDR2 YSYEKL. Unmatched junction bases numbered 11, after V lost 0 bases and J lost 6 bases.

This clonotype was counted ten times or more. The chain links TRBV18 to TRBJ2-1; no reliable D call. The CDR3 runs 15 residues. The V end was cut by 4 bases, the J end by 6 bases, with 16 bases between. Germline V gives CDR1 KGHSH, CDR2 LQKENI. Here the CDR3 DNA reads TGTGCCAGCTCACTCTGGGCTTCGCCGGGCAATGAGCAGTTCTTC. This encodes CASSLWASPGNEQFF.

The rearrangement links TRBV5-5 to TRBJ1-5; D is unresolved. V was trimmed by 1 base and J by 6 bases, leaving 5 bases between them. The CDR3 sequence is 12 residues long. Germline values: CDR1 SGHKS, CDR2 YYEKEE (reference sequence). This chain's CDR3 is CASSLNGQPQHF. CDR3 DNA sequence: TGTGCCAGCAGCTTGAATGGTCAGCCCCAGCATTTT.

This clonotype was picked up many times. This sequence joins TRBV19 and TRBJ2-2, with D maybe TRBD1 (6 bases). This CDR3 is 17 amino acids long. Germline CDR1 LNHDA, CDR2 SQIVND (reference sequence). Trimming pared 0 bases from V and 5 bases from J, leaving 16 bases between. CDR3 residues: CASSIDLRTQGTGELFF. The CDR3 bases are TGTGCCAGTAGTATAGATCTCAGGACCCAGGGGACCGGGGAGCTGTTTTTT.

This clonotype was detected many times. The chain recombines TRBV12-3 or TRBV12-4 with TRBJ1-1; possible D gene TRBD1, 6 bases. V was cut by 6 bases and J by 5 bases, with 16 bases left in between. The CDR3 sequence is 14 residues long. CDR3 coding DNA: TGTGCCAGCAGCCCCAGGTTAAGGGGGACTGAAGCTTTCTTT. Its translation is CASSPRLRGTEAFF.

This clonotype was observed at least ten times. The gene calls are TRBV7-8 and TRBJ2-1; 14 bases line up with TRBD2. The CDR3 contains 16 residues. The junction had 4 bases not matched to a gene; V was cut back by 5 bases and J by 4 bases. Germline lookup yields CDR1 SGHVS and CDR2 FQNEAQ. The CDR3 region has the DNA TGTGCCAGCAGCCTTAGGACTAGCGGGAGGTACAATGAGCAGTTCTTC. Encoded protein: CASSLRTSGRYNEQFF. The full variable domain, rest sourced from reference TRBV7-8 and TRBJ2-1, is GAGVSQSPRYKVAKRGQDVALRCDPISGHVSLFWYQQALGQGPEFLTYFQNEAQLDKSGLPSDRFFAERPEGSVSTLKIQRTQQEDSAVYLCASSLRTSGRYNEQFFGPGTRLTVL.

This clonotype has a count of ten or more. J is TRBJ2-1 and V is TRBV30; TRBD2 agrees at 7 bases. The CDR3 sequence is 13 residues long. CDR1 and CDR2 from the germline V gene are GTSNPN and SVGIG (reference sequence). J was trimmed by 4 bases and V by 5 bases; bases with no gene match: 5. For the CDR3, the DNA is TGTGCCTGGGCTAGCGGTACTTACAATGAGCAGTTCTTC. Translation gives CAWASGTYNEQFF.

This clonotype came up many times. The chain couples TRBV7-9 to TRBJ2-1; 11 bases are shared with TRBD2. The trim removed 5 bases at V and 1 base at J, leaving 19 bases unmatched. The CDR3 totals 21 residues. Per germline, CDR1 SEHNR and CDR2 FQNEAQ (reference sequence). The CDR3 DNA sequence: TGTGCCAGCAGCACTCGGACAGGGCTTGCTAGCGGGAGGCAATCCTACAATGAGCAGTTCTTC. Protein: CASSTRTGLASGRQSYNEQFF. Based on the CDR3 plus reference TRBV7-9 and TRBJ2-1, the full variable domain is DTGVSQNPRHKITKRGQNVTFRCDPISEHNRLYWYRQTLGQGPEFLTYFQNEAQLEKSRLLSDRFSAERPKGSFSTLEIQRTEQGDSAMYLCASSTRTGLASGRQSYNEQFFGPGTRLTVL.

This clonotype was detected ten times or more. The chain carries TRBV12-3 or TRBV12-4 and TRBJ2-7; 12 bases fit TRBD2. V dropped 6 bases and J dropped 0; count of bases not matched to a gene: 0. CDR3 length: 14 residues. The CDR3 region has the DNA TGTGCCAGCAGGACTAGCGGGAGCTCCTACGAGCAGTACTTC. Its translation: CASRTSGSSYEQYF.

In DNA form, the CDR3 reads TGTGCCAGCAGTCTTGGGCTTCGATACAATGAGCAGTTCTTC. Its translation is CASSLGLRYNEQFF. The chain is built from TRBV12-3 or TRBV12-4 and TRBJ2-1; D gene uncertain. This CDR3 is 14 amino acids long. Trimming removed 5 bases from V and 4 bases from J, with 12 bases in between.

This clonotype has ten or more counts. This sequence joins TRBV18 and TRBJ2-7; 13 positions agree with TRBD2. Germline V gene lookup returns CDR1 KGHSH and CDR2 LQKENI. With 6 bases clipped from V and 7 bases from J, the junction kept 9 bases outside the gene matches. This CDR3 is 15 amino acids long. The CDR3 DNA sequence: TGTGCCAGCTCGTTCACTAGCGGGAGGGCCGGTGAGCAGTACTTC. Its translation is CASSFTSGRAGEQYF. The full variable domain, with the rest looked up from reference TRBV18 and TRBJ2-7, is NAGVMQNPRHLVRRRGQEARLRCSPMKGHSHVYWYRQLPEEGLKFMVYLQKENIIDESGMPKERFSAEFPKEGPSILRIQQVVRGDSAAYFCASSFTSGRAGEQYFGPGTRLTVT.

Concerning this clonotype itself: This may be a read error, as it is one base from a much larger clone. The chain uses TRBV30 and TRBJ1-2; D might be TRBD1 (6 bases). This CDR3 contains 15 residues. CDR1 is GTSNPN and CDR2 is SVGIG in the germline V gene (reference sequence). V was pared by 8 bases and J by 7 bases, with 26 bases between. CDR3 sequence: CARTVQQGPSFGYTF. CDR3 DNA: TGTGCCCGGACCGTACAACAGGGCCCGTCATTTGGCTACACCTTC.

Points on this clonotype: A read error may produce the germline difference seen at one junction end. This sequence joins TRBV28 and TRBJ2-6; TRBD1 aligns across 8 bases. The CDR3 is 18 residues long. In germline, CDR1 is MDHEN, CDR2 SYDVKM. The CDR3 bases are TGTTCCAGCAGTTCCCCCGGGGACAGGAGGGCTGGGGCCAACGTCCTGACTTTC. Encoded protein: CSSSSPGDRRAGANVLTF.

The table lists this clonotype with a few counts. The rearrangement links TRBV6-1 to TRBJ1-1; 8 nucleotides agree with TRBD1. The CDR3 is 14 residues long. With V trimmed by 6 bases and J by 6 bases, 9 bases remained unmatched. Germline loops: CDR1 MNHNS, CDR2 SASEGT. Here the CDR3 reads CASSLDRDYSEAFF. In DNA form, the CDR3 reads TGTGCCAGCAGCCTGGACAGGGACTACTCTGAAGCTTTCTTT.

The genes are TRBV3-1 and TRBJ2-3, with a possible D match to TRBD2 (6 bases). Germline V lookup: CDR1 LGHDT, CDR2 YNNKEL (reference sequence). There are 15 residues in the CDR3. Trimming took off 4 bases at V and 1 base at J, with 12 bases between the two ends. In nucleotides, the CDR3 is TGTGCCAGCAGCCCACCGGGACTCCGCACAGATACGCAGTATTTT. It encodes CASSPPGLRTDTQYF.

This clonotype was counted many times. The chain joins TRBV29-1 to TRBJ1-1; maybe TRBD1 (6 bases). The CDR3 has 12 amino acids. From germline, CDR1 is SQVTM and CDR2 ANQGSEA. V lost 7 bases and J 5 bases, leaving 14 bases between the germline ends. The DNA of the CDR3 is TGCAGCGGAGGGGGAATGGGTACTGAAGCTTTCTTT. Translation gives CSGGGMGTEAFF.

Many counts were recorded for this clonotype. V gene TRBV11-2 combines with J gene TRBJ2-7; D perhaps matches TRBD2 (6 bases). This CDR3 is built from 13 residues. Trimming cost V 1 base and J 6 bases, with 10 bases left between them. Germline CDR1 and CDR2: SGHAT and FQNNGV. CDR3 amino acids: CASSLVGTGEQYF. The CDR3 DNA reads TGTGCCAGCAGCTTAGTTGGGACTGGCGAGCAGTACTTC.

This clonotype showed up many times. The chain recombines TRBV5-1 with TRBJ1-5, with D tentatively TRBD1 (5 bases). CDR1 and CDR2 (germline): SGHRS, YFSETQ. V lost 0 bases and J 5 bases, leaving 9 bases between the germline ends. The CDR3 runs to 14 residues. This CDR3 is CASSLESRDQPQHF. CDR3 bases: TGCGCCAGCAGCTTGGAAAGCAGGGATCAGCCCCAGCATTTT.

This clonotype was picked up many times. V gene TRBV7-3 combines with J gene TRBJ2-2; 7 bases are a match to TRBD1. The germline V gene encodes CDR1 SGHTA and CDR2 FQGTGA. The trim removed 5 bases at V and 6 bases at J, leaving 12 bases unmatched. This CDR3 has 16 amino acids. The CDR3 bases are TGTGCCAGCAGCCCCCAGCCCCTGACAGGGTCCGGGGAGCTGTTTTTT. Translated, it gives CASSPQPLTGSGELFF.

As regards this clonotype: This may be a read error: a much more frequent sequence differs by one nucleotide. The CDR3 spells CASSPNSPGGSNQPQHF. The CDR3 nucleotides read TGTGCCAGCAGTCCCAACTCACCGGGGGGGAGCAATCAGCCCCAGCATTTT. The V gene is TRBV27, the J gene TRBJ1-5; D is possibly TRBD1 (5 bases). CDR3 size: 17 residues. Deletions cut 5 bases from V and 1 base from J, with 18 bases between. Per the germline V gene, CDR1 is MNHEY and CDR2 is SMNVEV (reference sequence).

In the case of this clonotype: An end of the junction differs from the germline gene, which may be a read error. The chain carries TRBV5-6 and TRBJ2-3; TRBD2 matches 7 bases. The CDR3 length is 16 residues. Germline loops: CDR1 SGHDT, CDR2 YYEEEE. The CDR3 coding sequence is TGTGCCAGCTGCTTATACTCGGGCGGGAGCGGGGATACGCAGTATTTT. Its translation: CASCLYSGGSGDTQYF.

This chain links TRBV30 with TRBJ2-5, with TRBD2 matching 8 bases. V gave up 8 bases and J gave up 5 bases; unmatched junction bases: 13. The CDR3 runs 14 residues. CDR1 is GTSNPN and CDR2 is SVGIG in the germline V gene (reference sequence). CDR3 bases: TGTGCCGGATCCCACGGGACTAGAGGGGAGACCCAGTACTTC. Protein: CAGSHGTRGETQYF.

This clonotype occurred once. The chain uses TRBV6-2 or TRBV6-3 and TRBJ2-1; D is unresolved. Germline CDR1 is MNHEY and CDR2 is SVGEGT. This CDR3 has 14 amino acids. Trimming took off 5 bases at V and 6 bases at J, with 14 bases between the two ends. In nucleotides, the CDR3 is TGTGCCAGCAGTGAAGCGCATCGGACCAATGAGCAGTTCTTC. It yields the protein CASSEAHRTNEQFF.

This clonotype was counted only a few times. This likely comes from a read error, as the CDR3 has no conserved phenylalanine or tryptophan at its end. This sequence joins TRBV30 and TRBJ2-1; D unresolved. Germline V CDR1 and CDR2: GTSNPN, SVGIG (reference sequence). The CDR3 covers 14 residues. Trimming removed 2 bases at V and 3 bases at J, with 11 bases between. CDR3 bases: TGTGCCTGGAGTCGTTCGGGCGGCTACAATGAGCAGTTCTTG. This sequence encodes CAWSRSGGYNEQFL.

Note on this clonotype: A much larger clone lies one base from this, so it may be a read error. This chain uses TRBV9 with TRBJ2-2, with 10 bases fitting TRBD2. The CDR3 totals 16 residues. Germline CDR1 SGDLS, CDR2 YYNGEE. The CDR3 DNA is TGTGCCAGCAGCGCAGGGACTAGCGAAACCACCGGGGAGCCGTTTTTT. It encodes CASSAGTSETTGEPFF.

A word on this clonotype: This may be a read error, as it is one base from a much larger clone. The J gene is TRBJ1-1, the V gene TRBV10-3; 10 positions agree with TRBD1. CDR3 length equals 17 residues. Germline values: CDR1 ENHRY, CDR2 SYGVKD. The CDR3 loop reads CAISESMGQGKNTDAFF. DNA for the CDR3: TGTGCCATCAGTGAGTCGATGGGACAGGGGAAGAACACTGACGCTTTCTTT.

In its sample, this clonotype was seen many times. The genes are TRBV19 and TRBJ2-1; no clear D. V was clipped by 10 bases and J by 5 bases, with 18 bases between them. This CDR3 has 14 amino acids. CDR1 is LNHDA, CDR2 SQIVND, per germline (reference sequence). The CDR3 region is CATSWSSSDNEQFF. CDR3 sequence (DNA): TGTGCCACCTCTTGGTCGAGTTCCGACAATGAGCAGTTCTTC.

About this clonotype itself: A much bigger clone sits one base away, suggesting this may be a read error. J is TRBJ2-1 and V is TRBV5-1; maybe TRBD1 (5 bases). This CDR3 has 14 residues. Looked up from germline, CDR1 is SGHRS and CDR2 is YFSETQ. The CDR3 region has the DNA TGCGCCAGCAGCTTGGAGGACATAAACAAGGAGCAGTTCTTC. Its protein product is CASSLEDINKEQFF.